These 10 T cell receptor beta chains were all obtained from the same sample, sequenced in a study of blood T cell repertoires in COVID-19. Sequenced by immunoSEQ multiplex PCR; TCRdb stores in-frame clones only, minus some. There are roughly 160,000 clones in the sample; under 85% occur only once, and 6.9% lies in the top ten. Sample: peripheral blood. The receptors shown here come from a man older than 75 with COVID-19, enrolled during active disease.

V and J are TRBV7-2 and TRBJ1-3; TRBD1 matches at 7 bases. Germline CDR1 SGHTA, CDR2 FQGNSA. This CDR3 contains 14 residues. J gave up 4 bases and V 5 bases, and 5 bases lay outside the gene matches. Here the CDR3 DNA reads TGTGCCAGCAGCCCAGAGGGGGCCGGAAACACCATATATTTT. Protein: CASSPEGAGNTIYF.

This clone was recorded only once. The rearrangement uses TRBV6-6 and TRBJ1-1; D unclear. The CDR3 has 13 amino acids. V lost 2 bases, J lost 6 bases, and 10 bases lay in between. Germline assignment: CDR1 MNHNY and CDR2 SVGAGI (reference sequence). CDR3: CASSYRPEAEAFF. CDR3 coding DNA: TGTGCCAGCAGTTACCGCCCTGAGGCTGAAGCTTTCTTT.

The V and J genes are TRBV7-7 and TRBJ2-1, with 10 positions matching TRBD1. V gave up 4 bases and J gave up 10 bases; unmatched junction bases: 10. Germline loops: CDR1 SSHAT, CDR2 FNYEAQ (reference sequence). This CDR3 region has 15 residues. CDR3 sequence: CASSSGTGEGAEQFF. CDR3 DNA sequence: TGTGCCAGCAGCTCCGGGACAGGGGAAGGAGCGGAGCAGTTCTTC.

J is TRBJ1-5 and V is TRBV2; D gene unclear. Germline CDR1 and CDR2: SNHLY and FYNNEI. CDR3 length: 14 amino acids. Trimming left V 3 bases short and J 3 bases short, with 9 bases between. Here the CDR3 DNA reads TGTGCCAGCAGTGAGGAACAGATCAATCAGCCCCAGCATTTT. Residues: CASSEEQINQPQHF.

The chain recombines TRBV6-5 with TRBJ1-1, with no clear D. CDR3 size: 15 residues. Germline V gives CDR1 MNHEY, CDR2 SVGAGI. Trimming stripped 2 bases from V and 10 bases from J, with 20 bases between. CDR3 nucleotides: TGTGCCAGCAGTTACCAACCGGGTATTGAAACCGTAGCTTTCTTT. Its translation: CASSYQPGIETVAFF.

This clone was seen more than once but under ten times. This chain joins TRBV18 and TRBJ1-4; 7 nucleotides align to TRBD1. The V and J ends lost 2 bases and 8 bases, in that order; junction bases with no gene match: 8. This CDR3 is built from 15 residues. The germline CDR1 and CDR2 sequences are KGHSH and LQKENI. This CDR3 is CASSPGTALREKLFF. The CDR3 DNA sequence: TGTGCCAGCTCACCAGGGACAGCCCTGAGGGAAAAACTGTTTTTT.

In its sample, this clone was seen a few times. The chain links TRBV18 to TRBJ2-5, with 9 bases lining up with TRBD1. This CDR3 has 15 residues. Trimming at V came to 5 bases and at J to 5 bases, leaving 9 bases not matched to a gene. In germline, CDR1 is KGHSH, CDR2 LQKENI. CDR3 in amino acids: CASSEQGARRETQYF. In DNA, the CDR3 is TGTGCCAGCTCAGAACAGGGGGCGCGACGTGAGACCCAGTACTTC.

The chain combines TRBV5-1 with TRBJ1-2; D is possibly TRBD1 (5 bases). Germline CDR1 reads SGHRS; CDR2 reads YFSETQ. The CDR3 runs to 14 residues. Trimming took off 3 bases at V and 4 bases at J, with 13 bases between the two ends. CDR3 residues: CASSSRVTSYGYTF. CDR3 sequence (DNA): TGCGCCAGCAGCTCCAGGGTGACGAGCTATGGCTACACCTTC.

CDR3 nucleotides: TGTGCCACCAGCAGTGGGGGCCTTGGGTACAATGAGCAGTTCTTC. It translates to CATSSGGLGYNEQFF. The rearrangement links TRBV15 to TRBJ2-1; possibly TRBD1 for D (6 bases). V was shortened by 3 bases and J by 4 bases, with 13 bases between the two germline ends. CDR1 and CDR2 from the germline V gene are LNHNV and YYDKDF (reference sequence). The CDR3 totals 15 residues.

The gene calls are TRBV4-1 and TRBJ1-4, with a weak D call TRBD1 (6 bases). The CDR3 is 14 amino acids. Germline-derived CDR1 and CDR2 are MGHRA and YSYEKL. V was trimmed by 3 bases and J by 6 bases, leaving 11 bases between them. The CDR3 sequence: CASSQWGPDEKLFF. CDR3 bases: TGCGCCAGCAGCCAGTGGGGGCCTGATGAAAAACTGTTTTTT.